The clone carrying this T cell receptor (beta chain) appeared a few times. Its matching antigen is unknown. Library preparation for TCR beta used quantitative 5'-RACE with molecular barcodes. MiXCR, applied by TCRdb to the 5' RACE reads, yields one record per CDR3 protein. The data show more than 250,000 distinct CDR3 sequences, around 7.6% seen once. The sample comes from a study of CD8 T cells in ankylosing spondylitis. General observations from the study: Significantly higher representation of disease-linked clones was reported for matched ankylosing spondylitis synovial fluid. Researchers report that disease-linked clones proved CD8+ and relatively rare in peripheral blood. Earlier studies detected some motif variants in reactive arthritis synovial fluid and blood. In ankylosing spondylitis blood, a motif of roughly eight highly homologous TCR beta variants appeared characteristic.

CDR3 length equals 17 residues. Deletions cut 1 base from V and 4 bases from J, with 18 bases between. The germline CDR1 and CDR2 sequences are SGHRS and YFSETQ. Input material: blood, either unsorted or a sorted T cell fraction (not recorded which). This chain connects TRBV5-1 to TRBJ2-1; possibly TRBD1 for D (6 bases). The TCR was taken from a male donor with ankylosing spondylitis. As DNA, the CDR3 is TGCGCCAGCAGCTTGAGGTATCTGGGGGCAGGGTACAATGAGCAGTTCTTC. Translated: CASSLRYLGAGYNEQFF.